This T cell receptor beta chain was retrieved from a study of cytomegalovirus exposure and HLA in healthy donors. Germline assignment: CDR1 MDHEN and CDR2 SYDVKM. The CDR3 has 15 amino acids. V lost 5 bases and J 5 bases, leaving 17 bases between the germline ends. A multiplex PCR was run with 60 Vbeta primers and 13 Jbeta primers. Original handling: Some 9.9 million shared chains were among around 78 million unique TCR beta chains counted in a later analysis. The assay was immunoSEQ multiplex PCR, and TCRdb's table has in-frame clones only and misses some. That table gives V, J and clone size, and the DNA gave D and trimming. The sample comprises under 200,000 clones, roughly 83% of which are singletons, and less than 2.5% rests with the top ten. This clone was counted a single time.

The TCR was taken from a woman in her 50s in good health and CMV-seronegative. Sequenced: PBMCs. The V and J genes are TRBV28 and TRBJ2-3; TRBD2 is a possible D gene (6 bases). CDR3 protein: CASSGQTGGIDTQYF. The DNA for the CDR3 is TGTGCCAGCAGTGGCCAAACGGGCGGGATAGATACGCAGTATTTT. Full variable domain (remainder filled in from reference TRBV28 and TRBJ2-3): DVKVTQSSRYLVKRTGEKVFLECVQDMDHENMFWYRQDPGLGLRLIYFSYDVKMKEKGDIPEGYSVSREKKERFSLILESASTNQTSMYLCASSGQTGGIDTQYFGPGTRLTVL.